The TCR beta chain described here comes from a study of beta chain features in type 1 diabetes. Across the study: Age, gender, cell numbers and subset yield matched between patients and controls.

cDNA synthesis used the whole RNA isolate, giving expressed TCRB sequences. Method: immunoSEQ multiplex PCR; TCRdb's copy keeps in-frame clones and lacks some. The profile shows under 800,000 clones, around 15% of them singletons. Study observations and caveats: The VDJ junctions of type 1 diabetes patients carried fewer insertions and more deletions. Type 1 diabetes patients had moderately but significantly shorter TCRB CDR3s in all four CD4+ subsets.

The V segment lost 6 bases and the J segment 8 bases; nucleotides outside the gene matches: 5. CDR3 length: 13 residues. Germline CDR1 reads MGHDK; CDR2 reads SYGVNS. Regarding this clone: Antigen specificity is unknown.

Using CD45RO/CCR7/CD25/CD127/CD95/CD27, CD4+ naive, central memory, regulatory and stem cell-like memory cells were sorted. The chain combines TRBV25-1 with TRBJ2-1; 9 bases align to TRBD1. The sequence derives from a man between 18 and 29 years old in good health. Sequenced material: naive CD4+ T cells from blood. CDR3 coding DNA: TGTGCCAGCAGCGGGACAGGGTTCCATGAGCAGTTCTTC. Translating gives CASSGTGFHEQFF.